Sequencing of this TCR beta chain was carried out in a study of graft-versus-host responses after intestinal transplantation. Overall study context: Induction with anti-thymocyte globulin, then tacrolimus and steroids for 2 to 3 years, was given to all recipients.

Overall study results and limits: High graft-versus-host to host-versus-graft clonal ratios were seen in allografts of patients with graft-donor T cell macrochimerism.

Generated by immunoSEQ multiplex PCR, the TCRdb table keeps only in-frame clones and is missing some. Seen here are around 120,000 clones, 85% to 95% observed once, and the top ten hold around 0.12%. In regard to this clone: Antigen: not known.

The length of the CDR3 is 16 residues. V gave up 8 bases and J gave up 7 bases; unmatched junction bases: 18. The germline V gene encodes CDR1 MDHEN and CDR2 SYDVKM. The sequence was collected from a human donor who received an intestinal transplant. The material was unstimulated CD4+ T cells sorted from spleen or lymph node cells, obtained before intestinal transplant. The gene calls are TRBV28 and TRBJ2-7, with 9 bases fitting TRBD1. In nucleotides, the CDR3 is TGTGCCAGCCTAAAGCACAGGGGGCCCCCGCCTGGGGAGCAGTACTTC. This codes for CASLKHRGPPPGEQYF.